The 27 T cell receptor beta chains below were found in one sample sequenced in a study of human versus mouse CDR3 diversity and MHC coevolution. Measured with immunoSEQ multiplex PCR; TCRdb has only the in-frame clones, and not every one. The sample yields some 82,000 clones, 93% seen once. The sequenced sample consisted of naive CD4+ T cells from blood. As for subset: CD45RO-negative CD62L-positive naive CD4 T cells. The receptors were sampled from a person between 30 and 69 years old in good health.

The chain uses TRBV7-9 and TRBJ2-7; the D gene is possibly TRBD2 (5 bases). Trimming took off 3 bases at V and 1 base at J, with 7 bases between the two ends. CDR3 length equals 13 residues. CDR1 SEHNR and CDR2 FQNEAQ come from the germline V gene (reference sequence). The CDR3 region is CASSFGISYEQYF. The CDR3 DNA follows: TGTGCCAGCAGCTTCGGGATTTCCTACGAGCAGTACTTC. The variable domain in full, completed from reference TRBV7-9 and TRBJ2-7, reads DTGVSQNPRHKITKRGQNVTFRCDPISEHNRLYWYRQTLGQGPEFLTYFQNEAQLEKSRLLSDRFSAERPKGSFSTLEIQRTEQGDSAMYLCASSFGISYEQYFGPGTRLTVT.

The chain links TRBV19 to TRBJ2-7; 7 nucleotides align to TRBD2. The trim removed 6 bases at V and 3 bases at J, leaving 5 bases unmatched. In germline, CDR1 is LNHDA, CDR2 SQIVND (reference sequence). The CDR3 runs 13 residues. CDR3 amino acids: CASRGGTVYEQYF. The CDR3 DNA is TGTGCCAGTAGGGGGGGGACGGTCTACGAGCAGTACTTC.

V is TRBV6-5 and J is TRBJ2-2; tentatively, D is TRBD1 (6 bases). Germline V gene lookup returns CDR1 MNHEY and CDR2 SVGAGI. V was clipped by 5 bases and J by 7 bases, with 11 bases between them. The CDR3 is 13 residues long. The CDR3 is CASSPTGLGELFF. The CDR3 nucleotides read TGTGCCAGCAGTCCTACAGGGCTCGGGGAGCTGTTTTTT.

J is TRBJ2-4 and V is TRBV27; TRBD1 matches at 7 bases. Per germline, CDR1 MNHEY and CDR2 SMNVEV (reference sequence). The J segment lost 0 bases and the V segment lost 0 bases, leaving 11 bases of the junction unmatched. The CDR3 runs to 19 residues. CDR3 sequence (DNA): TGTGCCAGCAGTTTATCGAGGACAGGCCTTGGGGAAGCCAAAAACATTCAGTACTTC. This encodes CASSLSRTGLGEAKNIQYF.

This chain links TRBV6-5 with TRBJ2-2, with a weak D call TRBD1 (5 bases). CDR1 and CDR2 from the germline V gene are MNHEY and SVGAGI. This CDR3 contains 16 residues. V was cut by 0 bases and J by 2 bases, with 10 bases left in between. The CDR3 loop is CASSYSPGINTGELFF. In DNA form, the CDR3 reads TGTGCCAGCAGTTACTCACCAGGGATTAACACCGGGGAGCTGTTTTTT.

The chain combines TRBV5-4 with TRBJ2-3, with D perhaps TRBD1 (8 bases). Germline V CDR1 and CDR2: SGHNT, YYREEE (reference sequence). Trimming shortened V by 2 bases and J by 6 bases, and 16 bases separated the two germline ends. The CDR3 loop spans 15 amino acids. For the CDR3, the DNA is TGTGCCAGCAGCTTTCGGACAGGGAGGGTGGATACGCAGTATTTT. This codes for CASSFRTGRVDTQYF.

Regarding this clone: Mismatch with germline at one junction end may stem from a read error. Other DNA sequences within the sample encode an identical CDR3. The chain uses TRBV5-4 and TRBJ2-2; tentatively, D is TRBD1 (6 bases). Germline V gene lookup returns CDR1 SGHNT and CDR2 YYREEE (reference sequence). The CDR3 spans 15 residues. CDR3 sequence (DNA): TGCGCCAGCAGCTCGAAGGGCCAGGGGACCGGGGAGCTGTTTTTT. Translating gives CASSSKGQGTGELFF.

The chain is built from TRBV18 and TRBJ2-7; TRBD2 aligns across 11 bases. Germline trimming cut 3 bases from V and 2 bases from J; bases unmatched to any gene: 6. From germline, CDR1 is KGHSH and CDR2 LQKENI. This CDR3 has 16 amino acids. The chain's CDR3 is CASSPPLAGGTYEQYF. CDR3 bases: TGTGCCAGCTCACCTCCTCTAGCGGGAGGAACCTACGAGCAGTACTTC.

J is TRBJ2-1 and V is TRBV5-1; tentative D call: TRBD2 (5 bases). Deletions cut 3 bases from V and 6 bases from J, with 13 bases between. The CDR3 loop spans 14 amino acids. CDR1 SGHRS and CDR2 YFSETQ come from the germline V gene. CDR3 bases: TGCGCCAGCAGCTCCGGTGGGAGCCCCAATGAGCAGTTCTTC. This codes for CASSSGGSPNEQFF.

This chain links TRBV7-2 with TRBJ2-3, with no clear D. Trimming pared 2 bases from V and 3 bases from J, leaving 6 bases between. In germline, CDR1 is SGHTA, CDR2 FQGNSA. The CDR3 is made up of 13 amino acids. This chain's CDR3 is CASSLSRTDTQYF. Here the CDR3 DNA reads TGTGCCAGCAGCTTATCCAGGACAGATACGCAGTATTTT.

The chain employs TRBV11-2 and TRBJ2-7; 7 nucleotides agree with TRBD1. This CDR3 spans 15 amino acids. Germline loops: CDR1 SGHAT, CDR2 FQNNGV. The V gene end was trimmed by 6 bases and the J gene end by 9 bases; junction bases not matched to a gene: 17. The DNA of the CDR3 is TGTGCCAGCAGTATGGTCCGGGACAGCTTTATGAGGCAGTACTTC. Protein product: CASSMVRDSFMRQYF.

The chain is built from TRBV6-5 and TRBJ2-7, with 8 positions matching TRBD2. This CDR3 has 14 amino acids. Germline CDR1 reads MNHEY; CDR2 reads SVGAGI. V lost 5 bases, J lost 6 bases, and 9 bases stayed unmatched. CDR3 bases: TGTGCCAGCAGTAAACCGGGAGGGGGTGGCGAGCAGTACTTC. It translates to CASSKPGGGGEQYF.

The V call is TRBV9, the J call TRBJ2-1, with D perhaps TRBD2 (7 bases). CDR1 is SGDLS and CDR2 is YYNGEE in the germline V gene. V was clipped by 4 bases and J by 4 bases, with 15 bases between them. The CDR3 sequence is 15 residues long. Written as DNA, the CDR3 is TGTGCCAGCAGCAAGGGGGGAGGGCCGTACAATGAGCAGTTCTTC. Protein sequence: CASSKGGGPYNEQFF.

The V call is TRBV21-1, the J call TRBJ2-5; the table names TRBD2, a call not compared with the DNA. The tail of the sequence fits TRBJ2-7 better, so the J call may be wrong. TRBV21-1 has pseudogene status. The CDR3 extends over 14 amino acids. The CDR3, as DNA: TGTGCCAGCAGCAATCGGGAGGCCGTCTACGAGCAGTACTTC. It yields the protein CASSNREAVYEQYF.

The chain recombines TRBV19 with TRBJ1-5, with D maybe TRBD1 (5 bases). The length of the CDR3 is 14 residues. Germline lookup yields CDR1 LNHDA and CDR2 SQIVND (reference sequence). Trimming took 7 bases from V and 9 from J, leaving 19 bases between them. This CDR3 is CASTQQAGPRPQHF. The CDR3, as DNA: TGTGCCAGTACTCAACAGGCCGGACCGCGGCCCCAGCATTTT.

This clone occurred once. The chain has TRBV18 and TRBJ1-1, with 9 bases aligning to TRBD1. The V and J ends lost 5 bases and 4 bases, in that order; junction bases with no gene match: 5. Germline V gives CDR1 KGHSH, CDR2 LQKENI. This CDR3 is built from 14 residues. The CDR3 here is CASSTGTGTTEAFF. DNA for the CDR3: TGTGCCAGCTCAACCGGGACAGGGACCACTGAAGCTTTCTTT.

The genes are TRBV11-2 and TRBJ2-2; D possibly corresponds to TRBD1 (6 bases). There are 14 residues in the CDR3. Per germline, CDR1 SGHAT and CDR2 FQNNGV. Trimming removed 5 bases at V and 3 bases at J, with 10 bases between. CDR3 sequence reads: CASSARTDTGELFF. For the CDR3, the DNA is TGTGCCAGCAGCGCCCGGACAGACACCGGGGAGCTGTTTTTT.

This rearrangement joins TRBV7-2 to TRBJ1-2; D uncertain. CDR3 length equals 12 residues. The germline CDR1 and CDR2 sequences are SGHTA and FQGNSA. Trimming stripped 3 bases from V and 5 bases from J, with 7 bases between. CDR3 sequence: CASSLASYGYTF. The CDR3 DNA sequence: TGTGCCAGCAGCTTGGCCTCTTATGGCTACACCTTC.

The genes are TRBV9 and TRBJ2-1, with unresolved D. Trimming stripped 0 bases from V and 5 bases from J, with 18 bases between. The CDR3 is 17 amino acids. The germline V gene encodes CDR1 SGDLS and CDR2 YYNGEE. Written as DNA, the CDR3 is TGTGCCAGCAGCGTAGAGGCTAATCAAAACAGCAACAATGAGCAGTTCTTC. This encodes CASSVEANQNSNNEQFF.

The count of this clone is one. The chain couples TRBV5-1 to TRBJ2-1; possible D gene TRBD1, 5 bases. Germline CDR1 reads SGHRS; CDR2 reads YFSETQ. V shed 0 bases and J shed 0 bases, with 7 bases lying between them. The CDR3 totals 15 residues. The CDR3 bases are TGCGCCAGCAGCTTGGGACAGAGCTCCTACAATGAGCAGTTCTTC. Translation gives CASSLGQSSYNEQFF.

The rearrangement joins TRBV5-1 to TRBJ2-5; 13 nucleotides line up with TRBD2. The J call could be wrong; TRBJ2-7 is a better fit for the DNA end. The CDR3 has 15 residues. Germline lookup yields CDR1 SGHRS and CDR2 YFSETQ. The CDR3 DNA follows: TGCGCCAGCAGCCCTTTCGGACTAGCGGGAGACGAGCAGTACTTC. Translated, it gives CASSPFGLAGDEQYF.

The V gene is TRBV19, the J gene TRBJ1-1, with TRBD1 matching over 11 bases. The germline V gene has CDR1 LNHDA and CDR2 SQIVND (reference sequence). The CDR3 is made up of 15 amino acids. Trimming at V came to 5 bases and at J to 5 bases, leaving 7 bases not matched to a gene. The CDR3 DNA is TGTGCCAGTAGTGTGGACAGGGGGCGCGAGACTGAAGCTTTCTTT. This translates into CASSVDRGRETEAFF.

The rearrangement links TRBV14 to TRBJ2-1, with D perhaps TRBD1 (5 bases). This CDR3 region has 14 residues. Germline V gene data show CDR1 as SGHDN and CDR2 as FVKESK. Trimming took off 0 bases at V and 9 bases at J, with 12 bases between the two ends. As DNA, the CDR3 is TGTGCCAGCAGCCAAGATCAAGGGGTTGGTGAGCAGTTCTTC. Its protein product is CASSQDQGVGEQFF.

V is TRBV5-4 and J is TRBJ2-7; D perhaps matches TRBD1 (5 bases). This CDR3 is built from 15 residues. Germline CDR1 and CDR2: SGHNT and YYREEE (reference sequence). Trimming stripped 0 bases from V and 0 bases from J, with 10 bases between. The CDR3 sequence is CASSLAGQGSYEQYF. CDR3 sequence (DNA): TGTGCCAGCAGCTTGGCAGGGCAGGGCTCCTACGAGCAGTACTTC.

The chain recombines TRBV7-9 with TRBJ1-2; D is undetermined. Per germline, CDR1 SEHNR and CDR2 FQNEAQ (reference sequence). CDR3 size: 10 residues. V lost 7 bases and J 4 bases, leaving 4 bases between the germline ends. The DNA for the CDR3 is TGTGCCAGCACCCGCTATGGCTACACCTTC. Translation: CASTRYGYTF.

The chain links TRBV6-1 to TRBJ2-7, with 9 bases lining up with TRBD1. After removal of 6 bases from V and 5 bases from J, the junction contained 2 bases not matched to a gene. The V gene's germline CDR1 is MNHNS and CDR2 SASEGT. CDR3 length: 12 amino acids. DNA for the CDR3: TGTGCCAGCAGCGGGGACAGGGACGAGCAGTACTTC. This codes for CASSGDRDEQYF.

The rearrangement uses TRBV18 and TRBJ1-4; weak D call: TRBD1 (5 bases). The germline V gene encodes CDR1 KGHSH and CDR2 LQKENI. Trimming took 1 base from V and 4 from J, leaving 13 bases between them. The CDR3 loop spans 16 amino acids. Written as DNA, the CDR3 is TGTGCCAGCTCACCACTGCGACAGCGCGATAATGAAAAACTGTTTTTT. Protein: CASSPLRQRDNEKLFF.